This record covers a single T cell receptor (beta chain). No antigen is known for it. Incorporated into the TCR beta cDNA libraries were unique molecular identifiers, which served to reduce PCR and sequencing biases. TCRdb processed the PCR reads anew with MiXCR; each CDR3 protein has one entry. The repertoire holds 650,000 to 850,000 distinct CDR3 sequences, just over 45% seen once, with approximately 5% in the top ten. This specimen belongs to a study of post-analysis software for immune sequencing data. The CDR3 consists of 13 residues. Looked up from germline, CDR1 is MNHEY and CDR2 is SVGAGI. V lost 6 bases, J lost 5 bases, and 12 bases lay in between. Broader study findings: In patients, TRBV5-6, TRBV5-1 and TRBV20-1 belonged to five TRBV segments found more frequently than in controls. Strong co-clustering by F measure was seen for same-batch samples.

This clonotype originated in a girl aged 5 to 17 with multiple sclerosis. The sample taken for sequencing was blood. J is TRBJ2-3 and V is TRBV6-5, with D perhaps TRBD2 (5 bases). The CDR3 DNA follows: TGTGCCAGCAGCCCCAGCCGGGGAGATACGCAGTATTTT. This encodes CASSPSRGDTQYF.